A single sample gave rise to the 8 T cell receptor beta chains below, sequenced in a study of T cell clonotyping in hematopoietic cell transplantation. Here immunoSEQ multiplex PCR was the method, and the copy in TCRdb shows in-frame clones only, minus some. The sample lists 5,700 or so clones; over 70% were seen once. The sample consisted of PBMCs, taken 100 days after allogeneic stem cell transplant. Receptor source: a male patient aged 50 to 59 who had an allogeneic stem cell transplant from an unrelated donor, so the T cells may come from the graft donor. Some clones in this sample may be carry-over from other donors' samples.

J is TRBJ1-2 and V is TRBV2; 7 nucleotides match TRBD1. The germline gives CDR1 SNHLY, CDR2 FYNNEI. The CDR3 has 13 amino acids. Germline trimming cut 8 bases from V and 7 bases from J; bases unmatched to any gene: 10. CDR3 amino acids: CASGDRELAGYTF. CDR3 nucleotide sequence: TGTGCCAGCGGAGACAGGGAGCTTGCTGGCTACACCTTC.

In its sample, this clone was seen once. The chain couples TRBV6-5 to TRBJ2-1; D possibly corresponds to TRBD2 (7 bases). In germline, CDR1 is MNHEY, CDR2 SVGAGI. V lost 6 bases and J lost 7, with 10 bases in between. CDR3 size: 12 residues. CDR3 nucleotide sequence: TGTGCCAGCAGAGGGGGGGGAAATGAGCAGTTCTTC. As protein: CASRGGGNEQFF.

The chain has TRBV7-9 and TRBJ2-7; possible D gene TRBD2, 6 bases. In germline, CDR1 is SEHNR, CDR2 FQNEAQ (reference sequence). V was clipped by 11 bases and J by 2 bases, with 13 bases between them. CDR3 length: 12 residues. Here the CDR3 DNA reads TGTGCCGGGGAGGATTCAACCTACGAGCAGTACTTC. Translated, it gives CAGEDSTYEQYF.

This CDR3 is CAWSVGRGLGGYTF. The CDR3 region has the DNA TGTGCCTGGAGTGTAGGTCGGGGATTAGGGGGCTACACCTTC. The chain recombines TRBV30 with TRBJ1-2; D is undetermined. Germline assignment: CDR1 GTSNPN and CDR2 SVGIG (reference sequence). The CDR3 has 14 residues. The ends were cut back, 0 bases at V and 8 bases at J, with 16 bases in the middle.

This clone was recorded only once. The DNA for the CDR3 is TGTGCCAGCAGTGGTTTGGCTGAAGCTTTCTTT. It specifies CASSGLAEAFF. The rearrangement links TRBV2 to TRBJ1-1; D not certain. This CDR3 has 11 amino acids. CDR1 and CDR2 from the germline V gene are SNHLY and FYNNEI. The V and J ends lost 4 bases and 6 bases respectively, with 6 bases between them.

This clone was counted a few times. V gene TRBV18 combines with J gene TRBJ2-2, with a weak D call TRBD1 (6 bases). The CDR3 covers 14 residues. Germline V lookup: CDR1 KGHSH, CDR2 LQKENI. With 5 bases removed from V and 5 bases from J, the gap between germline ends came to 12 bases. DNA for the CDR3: TGTGCCAGCTCATCACAGGGTGTTACCGGGGAGCTGTTTTTT. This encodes CASSSQGVTGELFF.

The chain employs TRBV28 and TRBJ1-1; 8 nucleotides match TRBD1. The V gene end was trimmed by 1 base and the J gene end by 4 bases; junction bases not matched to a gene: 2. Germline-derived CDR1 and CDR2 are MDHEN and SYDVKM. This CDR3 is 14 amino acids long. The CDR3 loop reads CASSLSQGGTEAFF. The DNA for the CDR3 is TGTGCCAGCAGTTTATCACAGGGGGGCACTGAAGCTTTCTTT.

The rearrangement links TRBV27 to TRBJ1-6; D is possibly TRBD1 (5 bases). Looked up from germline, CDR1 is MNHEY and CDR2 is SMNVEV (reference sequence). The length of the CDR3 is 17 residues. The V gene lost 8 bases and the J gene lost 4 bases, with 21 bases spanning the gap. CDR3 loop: CASGFPTGTGYNSPLHF. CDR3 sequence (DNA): TGTGCCAGCGGATTCCCAACGGGGACGGGTTATAATTCACCCCTCCACTTT.